The 16 T cell receptor beta chains presented below share a single source sample, sequenced in a study of T cells in Graves' hyperthyroidism and ophthalmopathy. Researchers took RNA transcripts and amplified the TCR beta CDR3 regions from them. Using the HTBI primer set, a first-round RT-PCR was run on the TCR CDR3. TCRdb processed the multiplex PCR reads anew with MiXCR; each CDR3 protein has one entry. The table has some 620,000 distinct CDR3 sequences, about 17% seen once. Sequenced sample: blood. The receptor set was obtained from a woman in her 30s with Graves' hyperthyroidism.

This clonotype was detected once. The V gene is TRBV7-2, the J gene TRBJ2-7; 10 positions match TRBD1. The CDR3 covers 16 residues. Per germline, CDR1 SGHTA and CDR2 FQGNSA. Trimming removed 0 bases from V and 6 bases from J; junction bases left unmatched: 8. CDR3 sequence (DNA): TGTGCCAGCAGCTTAGCGGGTTGGGGACAGGGGATCGAGCAGTACTTC. Residues: CASSLAGWGQGIEQYF.

This clonotype was seen many times. V is TRBV3-1 and J is TRBJ1-1, with D uncertain. CDR3 size: 14 residues. Trimming left V 4 bases short and J 5 bases short, with 14 bases between. Per germline, CDR1 LGHDT and CDR2 YNNKEL (reference sequence). The CDR3 region has the DNA TGTGCCAGCAGCCTTTCTTCCCCAAGGACTGAAGCTTTCTTT. It encodes CASSLSSPRTEAFF.

There are many counts of this clonotype. The chain employs TRBV12-3 or TRBV12-4 and TRBJ2-7; 11 bases are a match to TRBD2. This CDR3 comprises 16 residues. J lost 3 bases, V lost 5 bases, and 9 bases had no gene match. This CDR3 is CASSGPGLADYYEQYF. CDR3 coding DNA: TGTGCCAGCAGTGGACCGGGACTAGCGGACTACTACGAGCAGTACTTC.

With regard to this clonotype: This may come from a read error, since a much larger clone is one base off. This chain's CDR3 is CVSRAEAAAAPQHF. In nucleotides, the CDR3 is TGTGTCAGCAGGGCGGAGGCGGCGGCAGCGCCCCAGCATTTT. The V gene is TRBV27, the J gene TRBJ1-5; maybe TRBD1 (5 bases). CDR3 length equals 14 residues. Looked up from germline, CDR1 is MNHEY and CDR2 is SMNVEV (reference sequence).

This clonotype was counted ten times or more. V usage is TRBV2 and J usage is TRBJ2-5, with D maybe TRBD1 (6 bases). This CDR3 has 13 amino acids. Germline V gene sequence: CDR1 SNHLY, CDR2 FYNNEI. Trimming cost V 6 bases and J 5 bases, with 13 bases left between them. CDR3 region: CASRDSREETQYF. CDR3 nucleotide sequence: TGTGCCAGCAGGGACAGCCGAGAGGAGACCCAGTACTTC.

This clonotype was recorded many times. The gene calls are TRBV28 and TRBJ2-7; D is undetermined. CDR1 is MDHEN, CDR2 SYDVKM, per germline. This CDR3 contains 16 residues. The ends were cut back, 8 bases at V and 3 bases at J, with 23 bases in the middle. The CDR3 nucleotides read TGTGCCAGCCCTCCTCCCGGGCAGGCCCCCAGCTACGAGCAGTACTTC. It specifies CASPPPGQAPSYEQYF.

At least ten counts were recorded for this clonotype. V gene TRBV2 combines with J gene TRBJ2-2; 13 bases align to TRBD2. Germline values: CDR1 SNHLY, CDR2 FYNNEI. The CDR3 consists of 16 residues. V shed 6 bases and J 5 bases; nucleotides not matched to a gene: 6. In DNA, the CDR3 is TGTGCCAGCAGGCAAGGACTAGCGGGAGTAACCGGGGAGCTGTTTTTT. It translates to CASRQGLAGVTGELFF.

The V call is TRBV3-1, the J call TRBJ2-3; 11 positions match TRBD2. V was pared by 5 bases and J by 8 bases, with 12 bases of the junction left unmatched. This CDR3 spans 16 amino acids. Germline V CDR1 and CDR2: LGHDT, YNNKEL (reference sequence). The DNA of the CDR3 is TGTGCCAGCAGCGTTTATACTAGCGGGAGCCGGGGTACGCAGTATTTT. Translation gives CASSVYTSGSRGTQYF.

Worth noting for this clonotype: Since a much larger clone is just one base distant, this may be a read error. The V call is TRBV11-3, the J call TRBJ1-1; D unclear. The CDR3 is 12 amino acids. V was clipped by 1 base and J by 11 bases, with 11 bases between them. The germline V gene encodes CDR1 SGHNT and CDR2 YENEEA. The DNA of the CDR3 is TGTGCCAGCAGCTTAGGGGAGGGAACCGCTTTCTTT. The encoded protein is CASSLGEGTAFF.

This clonotype has a handful of counts. The chain employs TRBV7-2 and TRBJ1-6; a weak D match, TRBD1 (5 bases). Per the germline V gene, CDR1 is SGHTA and CDR2 is FQGNSA. The CDR3 totals 14 residues. V shed 3 bases and J shed 5 bases, with 8 bases lying between them. CDR3 residues: CASSFQTDNSPLHF. CDR3 DNA sequence: TGTGCCAGCAGCTTTCAGACAGATAATTCACCCCTCCACTTT.

The chain employs TRBV20-1 and TRBJ1-4; 7 nucleotides match TRBD1. J gave up 5 bases and V 6 bases, and 6 bases lay outside the gene matches. The CDR3 loop spans 13 amino acids. CDR1 is DFQATT, CDR2 SNEGSKA, per germline (reference sequence). The CDR3 loop is CSAGDRFNEKLFF. DNA for the CDR3: TGCAGTGCCGGGGACAGATTCAATGAAAAACTGTTTTTT.

In this sample, this clonotype turned up a few times. The chain links TRBV19 to TRBJ1-1, with D possibly matching TRBD1 (5 bases). Germline V gene lookup returns CDR1 LNHDA and CDR2 SQIVND (reference sequence). The V gene lost 5 bases and the J gene lost 1 base, with 14 bases spanning the gap. There are 15 residues in the CDR3. The CDR3 DNA is TGTGCCAGTAGTTTCCCCCAGGACACGAACACTGAAGCTTTCTTT. This sequence encodes CASSFPQDTNTEAFF.

The chain combines TRBV2 with TRBJ2-1, with a weak D call TRBD2 (5 bases). V lost 6 bases to trimming and J lost 2 bases, with 14 bases between them. Germline lookup yields CDR1 SNHLY and CDR2 FYNNEI. This CDR3 spans 15 amino acids. This CDR3 reads CASREAESTYNEQFF. The CDR3 coding sequence is TGTGCCAGCAGGGAGGCCGAGAGTACCTACAATGAGCAGTTCTTC. The full variable domain, in which reference TRBV2 and TRBJ2-1 provide the parts outside the CDR3, is EPEVTQTPSHQVTQMGQEVILRCVPISNHLYFYWYRQILGQKVEFLVSFYNNEISEKSEIFDDQFSVERPDGSNFTLKIRSTKLEDSAMYFCASREAESTYNEQFFGPGTRLTVL.

CDR3 residues: CSGVTGVNNEQFF. In DNA form, the CDR3 reads TGCAGCGGGGTGACAGGGGTAAACAATGAGCAGTTCTTC. This chain links TRBV29-1 with TRBJ2-1; 8 bases align to TRBD1. CDR1 is SQVTM, CDR2 ANQGSEA, per germline. The J segment lost 5 bases and the V segment lost 7 bases, leaving 7 bases of the junction unmatched. The CDR3 is 13 residues long.

This clonotype was counted a few times. The chain uses TRBV30 and TRBJ2-7; 9 bases align to TRBD1. The V gene end was trimmed by 1 base and the J gene end by 3 bases; junction bases not matched to a gene: 1. This CDR3 spans 13 amino acids. Germline CDR1 reads GTSNPN; CDR2 reads SVGIG (reference sequence). In DNA, the CDR3 is TGTGCCTGGAGTGGGGGACAGGGCTACGAGCAGTACTTC. Its translation: CAWSGGQGYEQYF.

V and J are TRBV30 and TRBJ2-2; D possibly corresponds to TRBD2 (6 bases). Trimming took 2 bases from V and 0 from J, leaving 10 bases between them. The CDR3 covers 15 residues. Germline-derived CDR1 and CDR2 are GTSNPN and SVGIG (reference sequence). The CDR3 sequence is CAWSRAGSNTGELFF. CDR3 bases: TGTGCCTGGAGTCGAGCGGGTTCGAACACCGGGGAGCTGTTTTTT.